The 32 T cell receptor beta chains below were found in one sample sequenced in a study of PD-1 blockade in classical Hodgkin lymphoma (dated by TCRdb to the early 2020s). The library was obtained by the immunoSEQ multiplex PCR assay. TCRdb retrieved this table from immuneACCESS and kept in-frame rearrangements only. Not all clones are present; in checked studies, unresolved V genes account for under half, and no reason is known for the remainder. The sample table lists around 91,000 clones, about 89% of them with a count of one. Roughly 21% of the sample is in the top ten clones. The sample's time point label, decoded: cycle 1 day 1 (C1D1), immediately before nivolumab initiation. All trial patients had relapsed after autologous stem cell transplantation, with cohorts A, B and C differing in prior brentuximab vedotin exposure. Sample: peripheral blood mononuclear cells (PBMCs), taken at baseline. These receptors were collected from a human donor with classical Hodgkin lymphoma.

The chain links TRBV18 to TRBJ2-3; TRBD1 is a possible D gene (6 bases). Looked up from germline, CDR1 is KGHSH and CDR2 is LQKENI. Trimming removed 3 bases at V and 0 bases at J, with 10 bases between. This CDR3 has 15 amino acids. CDR3 bases: TGTGCCAGCTCACCCGACAGGACTAGCACAGATACGCAGTATTTT. Its protein is CASSPDRTSTDTQYF.

The gene calls are TRBV29-1 and TRBJ2-1; D possibly corresponds to TRBD2 (6 bases). The ends were cut back, 7 bases at V and 6 bases at J, with 16 bases in the middle. Germline-derived CDR1 and CDR2 are SQVTM and ANQGSEA. This CDR3 has 13 residues. The CDR3: CSGLTTRPNEQFF. CDR3 in DNA: TGCAGCGGATTAACGACTAGACCCAATGAGCAGTTCTTC.

The chain is built from TRBV29-1 and TRBJ2-5; weak D call: TRBD1 (5 bases). CDR3 length: 15 residues. V gave up 3 bases and J gave up 7 bases, with 21 bases separating them. Germline CDR1 SQVTM, CDR2 ANQGSEA. CDR3 protein: CSVDTEGAPHGTQYF. CDR3 bases: TGCAGCGTTGATACCGAAGGGGCCCCCCACGGGACCCAGTACTTC.

The chain combines TRBV6-5 with TRBJ1-1, with TRBD1 matching over 8 bases. The CDR3 contains 14 residues. The V segment lost 5 bases and the J segment 3 bases; nucleotides outside the gene matches: 5. The germline CDR1 and CDR2 sequences are MNHEY and SVGAGI. The CDR3 loop reads CASSLQGAYTEAFF. The CDR3 nucleotides are TGTGCCAGCAGTCTCCAGGGGGCCTACACTGAAGCTTTCTTT.

The rearrangement links TRBV29-1 to TRBJ1-1, with D hard to call. CDR1 is SQVTM and CDR2 is ANQGSEA in the germline V gene. Trimming took off 4 bases at V and 0 bases at J, with 9 bases between the two ends. The CDR3 totals 13 residues. The CDR3: CSVVLRLNTEAFF. For the CDR3, the DNA is TGCAGCGTTGTACTACGGCTGAACACTGAAGCTTTCTTT.

The V call is TRBV29-1, the J call TRBJ1-1, with 10 bases matching TRBD1. This CDR3 spans 14 amino acids. In germline, CDR1 is SQVTM, CDR2 ANQGSEA. V lost 7 bases, J lost 7 bases, and 12 bases stayed unmatched. In DNA, the CDR3 is TGCAGCGCTGGTTCGGGACAGGGGCCGAGTGAAGCTTTCTTT. Translation gives CSAGSGQGPSEAFF.

This clone has a single count. V usage is TRBV28 and J usage is TRBJ2-1, with D perhaps TRBD1 (6 bases). This CDR3 spans 15 amino acids. V lost 1 base to trimming and J lost 6 bases, with 13 bases between them. The V gene's germline CDR1 is MDHEN and CDR2 SYDVKM. CDR3 amino acids: CASSLYQGPFNEQFF. The DNA for the CDR3 is TGTGCCAGCAGTTTATATCAGGGGCCCTTCAATGAGCAGTTCTTC. The full variable domain, its missing parts supplied by reference TRBV28 and TRBJ2-1, is DVKVTQSSRYLVKRTGEKVFLECVQDMDHENMFWYRQDPGLGLRLIYFSYDVKMKEKGDIPEGYSVSREKKERFSLILESASTNQTSMYLCASSLYQGPFNEQFFGPGTRLTVL.

CDR3 amino acids: CASSLNPGLDYGYTF. CDR3 coding DNA: TGTGCCAGCAGCTTAAATCCGGGACTCGACTATGGCTACACCTTC. The chain recombines TRBV7-6 with TRBJ1-2; tentatively, D is TRBD1 (5 bases). This CDR3 spans 15 amino acids. V shed 2 bases and J shed 3 bases, with 13 bases lying between them. The germline V gene encodes CDR1 SGHVS and CDR2 FNYEAQ.

The chain uses TRBV6-5 and TRBJ1-1, with D unresolved. The CDR3 is made up of 16 amino acids. In germline, CDR1 is MNHEY, CDR2 SVGAGI. Trimming took 0 bases from V and 0 from J, leaving 11 bases between them. CDR3 in DNA: TGTGCCAGCAGTTACTCGACCCGGGAGATGAACACTGAAGCTTTCTTT. This gives the protein CASSYSTREMNTEAFF.

The gene calls are TRBV19 and TRBJ1-5, with unresolved D. The V and J ends lost 3 bases and 3 bases respectively, with 6 bases between them. CDR3 length: 13 residues. Per the germline V gene, CDR1 is LNHDA and CDR2 is SQIVND (reference sequence). The CDR3 DNA sequence: TGTGCCAGTAGTATCCGGTACAATCAGCCCCAGCATTTT. This translates into CASSIRYNQPQHF. Full variable domain (missing parts from reference TRBV19 and TRBJ1-5): DGGITQSPKYLFRKEGQNVTLSCEQNLNHDAMYWYRQDPGQGLRLIYYSQIVNDFQKGDIAEGYSVSREKKESFPLTVTSAQKNPTAFYLCASSIRYNQPQHFGDGTRLSIL.

The genes are TRBV5-1 and TRBJ2-7; 11 positions agree with TRBD2. V lost 2 bases and J lost 2; bases outside the gene matches: 3. The length of the CDR3 is 15 residues. Germline CDR1 reads SGHRS; CDR2 reads YFSETQ. This CDR3 is CASSLIAGGTYEQYF. The CDR3 DNA reads TGCGCCAGCAGCTTAATAGCGGGGGGGACCTACGAGCAGTACTTC.

The chain uses TRBV4-2 and TRBJ1-1; D gene uncertain. Trimming stripped 4 bases from V and 8 bases from J, with 17 bases between. Germline loops: CDR1 LGHNA, CDR2 YNFKEQ. This CDR3 has 14 residues. CDR3 sequence reads: CASSPPEASTEAFF. CDR3 sequence (DNA): TGTGCCAGCAGCCCACCAGAAGCGTCCACCGAAGCTTTCTTT.

This chain connects TRBV5-6 to TRBJ2-7, with 11 bases identical to TRBD2. Per germline, CDR1 SGHDT and CDR2 YYEEEE. V shed 0 bases and J 4 bases; nucleotides not matched to a gene: 6. The CDR3 runs to 16 residues. DNA for the CDR3: TGTGCCAGCAGCTTGGGACGCCTAGCGGGAGGATACGAGCAGTACTTC. This translates into CASSLGRLAGGYEQYF.

This chain joins TRBV28 and TRBJ2-3; 8 positions match TRBD2. V was pared by 4 bases and J by 0 bases, with 15 bases of the junction left unmatched. The CDR3 consists of 19 residues. Germline-derived CDR1 and CDR2 are MDHEN and SYDVKM. This CDR3 reads CASSSPYLAGGTSTDTQYF. As DNA, the CDR3 is TGTGCCAGCAGTTCGCCGTACTTGGCGGGGGGTACTAGCACAGATACGCAGTATTTT.

The chain combines TRBV18 with TRBJ2-7; 9 bases are shared with TRBD1. The V gene end was trimmed by 2 bases and the J gene end by 6 bases; junction bases not matched to a gene: 5. From germline, CDR1 is KGHSH and CDR2 LQKENI. The CDR3 spans 14 residues. CDR3 protein: CASSPATGGREQYF. As DNA, the CDR3 is TGTGCCAGCTCACCAGCGACAGGGGGTCGCGAGCAGTACTTC. Using reference TRBV18 and TRBJ2-7 for the parts outside the CDR3, the full variable domain is NAGVMQNPRHLVRRRGQEARLRCSPMKGHSHVYWYRQLPEEGLKFMVYLQKENIIDESGMPKERFSAEFPKEGPSILRIQQVVRGDSAAYFCASSPATGGREQYFGPGTRLTVT.

The sample holds one count of this clone. The CDR3 region is CASSLGRAQETQYF. The CDR3 region has the DNA TGTGCCAGCAGTTTGGGACGAGCTCAAGAGACCCAGTACTTC. This chain connects TRBV6-1 to TRBJ2-5, with D tentatively TRBD1 or TRBD2 (5 bases each). This CDR3 contains 14 residues. V lost 5 bases and J 2 bases, leaving 12 bases between the germline ends. Germline V CDR1 and CDR2: MNHNS, SASEGT.

The chain is built from TRBV5-1 and TRBJ1-2, with D possibly matching TRBD1 (5 bases). Deletions cut 7 bases from V and 10 bases from J, with 23 bases between. CDR3 length: 14 residues. The V gene's germline CDR1 is SGHRS and CDR2 YFSETQ. The CDR3 coding sequence is TGCGCCAGCGGCTCCCAGACAGCACAGCAAGACTACACCTTC. It encodes CASGSQTAQQDYTF.

With respect to this clone: At the DNA level, this CDR3 is encoded by other sequences in the same sample as well. The chain links TRBV5-1 to TRBJ2-7; 7 bases line up with TRBD2. In germline, CDR1 is SGHRS, CDR2 YFSETQ. This CDR3 has 14 amino acids. The trim removed 4 bases at V and 0 bases at J, leaving 4 bases unmatched. CDR3 residues: CASSPSGISYEQYF. CDR3 DNA sequence: TGCGCCAGCAGCCCTAGCGGCATCTCCTACGAGCAGTACTTC.

The chain joins TRBV30 to TRBJ2-7, with 7 bases lining up with TRBD1. With V trimmed by 1 base and J by 1 base, 4 bases remained unmatched. The CDR3 consists of 14 residues. CDR1 and CDR2 from the germline V gene are GTSNPN and SVGIG (reference sequence). This chain's CDR3 is CAWSDSRGSYEQYF. CDR3 in DNA: TGTGCCTGGAGTGATAGCAGGGGGTCCTACGAGCAGTACTTC.

The genes are TRBV6-1 and TRBJ1-2; tentatively, D is TRBD1 (6 bases). The CDR3 consists of 17 residues. CDR1 MNHNS and CDR2 SASEGT come from the germline V gene. Deletions cut 3 bases from V and 4 bases from J, with 21 bases between. Here the CDR3 DNA reads TGTGCCAGCAGTGAGCTACTAGGGGGATCGGAGGTCTATGGCTACACCTTC. It codes for CASSELLGGSEVYGYTF.

This clone was found many times. The chain couples TRBV7-8 to TRBJ1-5, with D possibly TRBD1 on 6 matching bases. V lost 5 bases and J 6 bases, leaving 11 bases between the germline ends. The germline V gene encodes CDR1 SGHVS and CDR2 FQNEAQ. This CDR3 is 13 amino acids long. The CDR3 coding sequence is TGTGCCAGCAGCATAGGGGGGACTCAGCCCCAGCATTTT. Its protein is CASSIGGTQPQHF. Together with reference TRBV7-8 and TRBJ1-5, the CDR3 gives the full variable domain: GAGVSQSPRYKVAKRGQDVALRCDPISGHVSLFWYQQALGQGPEFLTYFQNEAQLDKSGLPSDRFFAERPEGSVSTLKIQRTQQEDSAVYLCASSIGGTQPQHFGDGTRLSIL.

The chain is built from TRBV4-2 and TRBJ1-1; D gene ambiguous. Germline-derived CDR1 and CDR2 are LGHNA and YNFKEQ. Trimming pared 0 bases from V and 0 bases from J, leaving 8 bases between. The CDR3 length is 15 residues. Here the CDR3 reads CASSQERTVNTEAFF. CDR3 in DNA: TGTGCCAGCAGCCAAGAAAGGACGGTGAACACTGAAGCTTTCTTT.

In this sample, this clone turned up once. At one end, the junction sequence differs from germline, possibly due to a read error. The chain has TRBV4-1 and TRBJ2-1; either TRBD1 or TRBD2 may supply D (6 bases each). Looked up from germline, CDR1 is MGHRA and CDR2 is YSYEKL. The CDR3 length is 11 residues. CDR3 residues: CASSQGGALIF. CDR3 sequence (DNA): TGCGCCAGCAGCCAAGGGGGGGCGCTGATCTTC.

V usage is TRBV19 and J usage is TRBJ2-7; the D gene is possibly TRBD1 (6 bases). The CDR3 runs to 15 residues. V was pared by 1 base and J by 7 bases, with 17 bases between. The germline V gene encodes CDR1 LNHDA and CDR2 SQIVND (reference sequence). The CDR3 reads CASSIGGRGRGEQYF. The CDR3 DNA reads as TGTGCCAGTAGTATAGGCGGCAGGGGCCGTGGAGAGCAGTACTTC.

In its sample, this clone was seen once. V usage is TRBV7-2 and J usage is TRBJ2-1; 8 positions match TRBD1. This CDR3 region has 13 residues. J was trimmed by 13 bases and V by 0 bases; bases with no gene match: 5. Germline V lookup: CDR1 SGHTA, CDR2 FQGNSA. CDR3 DNA: TGTGCCAGCAGCTTAGCGGGCAGGGGGCTTCAGTTCTTC. This sequence encodes CASSLAGRGLQFF.

The chain has TRBV7-9 and TRBJ1-3, with 8 bases fitting TRBD1. J gave up 10 bases and V 6 bases, and 14 bases lay outside the gene matches. Germline CDR1 SEHNR, CDR2 FQNEAQ (reference sequence). The CDR3 extends over 15 amino acids. CDR3 sequence: CASSLTGGSLRTIYF. The CDR3 coding sequence is TGTGCCAGCAGTCTAACAGGGGGATCTCTGAGGACCATATATTTT.

This clone appeared a few times. V is TRBV5-5 and J is TRBJ1-4; D not certain. Looked up from germline, CDR1 is SGHKS and CDR2 is YYEKEE (reference sequence). V dropped 0 bases and J dropped 7 bases, with 7 bases sitting between them. The CDR3 spans 13 residues. CDR3 sequence: CASSLVPGEKLFF. The DNA of the CDR3 is TGTGCCAGCAGCTTGGTACCGGGTGAAAAACTGTTTTTT.

The chain is built from TRBV27 and TRBJ2-1, with D possibly matching TRBD2 (5 bases). The CDR3 extends over 18 amino acids. Trimming took off 2 bases at V and 5 bases at J, with 22 bases between the two ends. CDR1 and CDR2 (germline): MNHEY, SMNVEV (reference sequence). The CDR3 loop reads CASSLNDPRARGHNEQFF. CDR3 nucleotides: TGTGCCAGCAGTTTAAACGACCCGAGGGCCCGGGGTCACAATGAGCAGTTCTTC.

The chain links TRBV6-1 to TRBJ1-1; D gene unclear. The CDR3 has 14 amino acids. With 3 bases removed from V and 0 bases from J, the gap between germline ends came to 8 bases. CDR1 and CDR2 from the germline V gene are MNHNS and SASEGT. CDR3 DNA sequence: TGTGCCAGCAGTGAGACATATTTGAACACTGAAGCTTTCTTT. Amino acid sequence: CASSETYLNTEAFF.

The V call is TRBV19, the J call TRBJ2-2; 8 nucleotides align to TRBD1. Losses at the gene ends were 3 bases for V and 5 bases for J; bases not matched to a gene: 2. CDR3 length: 14 amino acids. Germline values: CDR1 LNHDA, CDR2 SQIVND (reference sequence). CDR3 in amino acids: CASSMGQATGELFF. The CDR3 DNA follows: TGTGCCAGTAGTATGGGACAGGCAACCGGGGAGCTGTTTTTT.

The J gene is TRBJ2-1, the V gene TRBV9, with 9 positions matching TRBD2. The CDR3 sequence is 19 residues long. With 0 bases clipped from V and 0 bases from J, the junction kept 10 bases outside the gene matches. Per the germline V gene, CDR1 is SGDLS and CDR2 is YYNGEE. The CDR3 loop is CASSVVLLREGGSYNEQFF. The CDR3 nucleotides are TGTGCCAGCAGCGTAGTTTTGTTGCGGGAGGGGGGCTCCTACAATGAGCAGTTCTTC.

The chain uses TRBV7-9 and TRBJ1-2, with D tentatively TRBD1 (6 bases). V gave up 5 bases and J gave up 7 bases, with 20 bases separating them. Germline V CDR1 and CDR2: SEHNR, FQNEAQ (reference sequence). CDR3 size: 15 residues. The CDR3 is CASSRAATGAFGYTF. In DNA, the CDR3 is TGTGCCAGCAGCCGGGCGGCCACGGGGGCTTTTGGCTACACCTTC.